This TCR beta chain originates from a study of T cell changes during pregnancy in multiple sclerosis (dated by TCRdb to about 2019). Notes on the research overall: In women with multiple sclerosis, the researchers looked at how the T cell repertoire shifted as pregnancy progressed.

The library came from the immunoSEQ multiplex PCR assay. This immuneACCESS table, as held by TCRdb, lists in-frame sequences with V and J called but not all clones. Of the missing ones, under half trace to an unresolved V gene in checked studies; the others have no known cause. This sample has roughly 90,000 clones in its table, and about 94% of those were observed once. The biggest ten clones account for less than 2.5% of the sample. The germline V and J ends show losses of 6 bases and 5 bases respectively, and no gene match explains 8 bases of the junction. The CDR3, cysteine through phenylalanine, is 15 amino acids long. CDR3 DNA is the only sequence kept; it has 45 bases, read in frame from the first base. The germline V gene specifies MNHNS as CDR1 and SASEGT as CDR2. Details on this clone: It lacks a known antigen. It has no much larger one-base neighbor in the sample; base qualities were not kept.

This TCR derives from a female donor with multiple sclerosis, enrolled in a pregnancy study. The sample in question was peripheral blood, obtained in the third trimester of pregnancy. This chain joins TRBV6-1 to TRBJ2-1; 9 of the junction bases match TRBD2. The CDR3 reads as follows: CASRGWASGDNEQFF. The DNA sequence is as follows: TGTGCCAGCAGGGGGTGGGCTAGCGGGGACAATGAGCAGTTCTTC.